This T cell receptor beta chain derives from a study of T cells in Graves' hyperthyroidism and ophthalmopathy. Study results and caveats: Separation of ophthalmopathy from stable hyperthyroidism was achieved by a 13 V-J model.

This CDR3 is 13 amino acids long. The V gene end was trimmed by 7 bases and the J gene end by 3 bases; junction bases not matched to a gene: 5. Turning to this clonotype: Its antigen is unknown.

Every diagnosis used clinical symptoms, serum thyroxine and TRAb, thyroid ultrasound and orbital computed tomography. TCR beta CDR3 regions were amplified from RNA transcripts. Carried out on the TCR CDR3, a first-round RT-PCR used the HTBI primer set. Via MiXCR, TCRdb re-called the multiplex PCR reads, giving one row per CDR3 protein. The table includes around 240,000 distinct CDR3 sequences, about 17% detected once. Sequences were obtained from blood. V gene TRBV12-3 or TRBV12-4 combines with J gene TRBJ1-2, with TRBD1 matching over 7 bases. The origin of this receptor is a woman between 18 and 29 years old with Graves' ophthalmopathy. CDR3 residues: CASNRQGDYGYTF. The CDR3 DNA reads as TGTGCCAGCAATCGACAGGGTGACTATGGCTACACCTTC.